This T cell receptor (beta chain) comes out of a study of regulatory T cells in long-lasting Graves disease. TCR beta libraries were built with iRepertoire HTBI primers and Arm-PCR of CDR3 regions. TCRdb fed the multiplex PCR reads into MiXCR, producing one record per CDR3 protein. The sample consists of around 450,000 distinct CDR3 sequences, 14% to 15% of them appearing once. Germline V CDR1 and CDR2: SGHNT, YENEEA. The CDR3 is 16 residues long. Trimming stripped 0 bases from V and 7 bases from J, with 16 bases between. Sample time point: newly diagnosed GD, antithyroid drugs for less than 3 months. PBMC-derived RNA was used for the TCR library. This clonotype was found many times. The same data also contributed to another study, on T cells in Graves' hyperthyroidism and ophthalmopathy. That report notes: Blood shared most expanded thyroid clonotypes above 0.001.

Source: peripheral blood mononuclear cells (PBMCs), taken at new diagnosis, from a patient treated with antithyroid drugs. The rearrangement links TRBV11-3 to TRBJ2-1, with D tentatively TRBD2 (6 bases). This sequence originates from a woman under 40 with Graves disease. Here the CDR3 reads CASSLDLGGRGNEQFF. The CDR3 DNA sequence: TGTGCCAGCAGCTTAGATCTGGGAGGCCGGGGAAATGAGCAGTTCTTC.